The T cell receptor (beta chain) under discussion was sequenced for a study of CD4+ T cells in melanoma. Worth noting for this clone: Its antigen is currently unknown. The same CDR3 also results from other DNA sequences found in this sample.

Produced via immunoSEQ multiplex PCR; TCRdb's table is partial and in-frame only. The profile covers 4,500 to 5,000 clones, with 62% appearing a single time and around 32% taken by the ten largest. Whole-study findings and limits: In melanoma, neoantigen-specific CD4+ T cells reportedly differed in differentiation state. CD8+ T cell, macrophage and B cell function reportedly correlated with neoantigen-specific CD4+ T cells.

Germline assignment: CDR1 MDHEN and CDR2 SYDVKM. The CDR3 length is 11 residues. V was clipped by 3 bases and J by 7 bases, with 4 bases between them. Sequencing was performed on cells from a culture (not recorded whether cultured in vitro). The TCR sequence derives from a human donor with melanoma. The J gene is TRBJ2-1, the V gene TRBV28; D is undetermined. The CDR3 loop is CASSLSNEQFF. In DNA, the CDR3 is TGTGCCAGCAGTTTGTCGAATGAGCAGTTCTTC. The variable domain in full, completed from reference TRBV28 and TRBJ2-1, reads DVKVTQSSRYLVKRTGEKVFLECVQDMDHENMFWYRQDPGLGLRLIYFSYDVKMKEKGDIPEGYSVSREKKERFSLILESASTNQTSMYLCASSLSNEQFFGPGTRLTVL.